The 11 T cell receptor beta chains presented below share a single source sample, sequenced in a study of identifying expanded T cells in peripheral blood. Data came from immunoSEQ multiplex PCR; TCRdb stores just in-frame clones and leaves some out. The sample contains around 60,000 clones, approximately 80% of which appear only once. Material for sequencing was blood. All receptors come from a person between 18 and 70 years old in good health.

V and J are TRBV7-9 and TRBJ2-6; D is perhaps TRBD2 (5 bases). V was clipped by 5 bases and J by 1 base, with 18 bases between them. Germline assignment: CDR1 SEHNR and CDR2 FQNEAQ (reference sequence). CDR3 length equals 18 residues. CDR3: CASSPSPGSVSGANVLTF. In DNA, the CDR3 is TGTGCCAGCAGCCCTAGTCCGGGGAGTGTTTCTGGGGCCAACGTCCTGACTTTC.

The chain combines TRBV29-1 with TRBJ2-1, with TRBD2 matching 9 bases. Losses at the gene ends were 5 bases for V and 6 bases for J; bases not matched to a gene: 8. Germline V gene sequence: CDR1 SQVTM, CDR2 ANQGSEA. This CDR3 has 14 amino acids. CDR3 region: CSVFPGLAVNEQFF. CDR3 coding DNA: TGCAGCGTTTTTCCGGGACTAGCAGTCAATGAGCAGTTCTTC.

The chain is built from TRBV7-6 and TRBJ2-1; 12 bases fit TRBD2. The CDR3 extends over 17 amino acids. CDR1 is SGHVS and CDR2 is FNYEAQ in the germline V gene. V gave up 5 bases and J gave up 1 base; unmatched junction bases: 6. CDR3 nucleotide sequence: TGTGCCAGCAGCGAAGGGACTAGCGGGTTTTCCTACAATGAGCAGTTCTTC. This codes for CASSEGTSGFSYNEQFF. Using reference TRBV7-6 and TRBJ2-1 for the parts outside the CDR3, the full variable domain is GAGVSQSPRYKVTKRGQDVALRCDPISGHVSLYWYRQALGQGPEFLTYFNYEAQQDKSGLPNDRFSAERPEGSISTLTIQRTEQRDSAMYRCASSEGTSGFSYNEQFFGPGTRLTVL.

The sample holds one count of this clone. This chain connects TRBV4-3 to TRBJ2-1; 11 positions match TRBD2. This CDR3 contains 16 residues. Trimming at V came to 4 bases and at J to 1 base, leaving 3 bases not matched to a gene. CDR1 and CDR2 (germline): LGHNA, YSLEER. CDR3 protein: CASSLTSGSSYNEQFF. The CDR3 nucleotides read TGCGCCAGCAGCCTAACTAGCGGGAGTTCCTACAATGAGCAGTTCTTC.

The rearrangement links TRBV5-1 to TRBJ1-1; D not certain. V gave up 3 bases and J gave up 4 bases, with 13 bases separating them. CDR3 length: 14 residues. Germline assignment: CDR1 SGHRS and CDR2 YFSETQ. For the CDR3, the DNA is TGCGCCAGCAGCTCCGGGCCCACGGGCACTGAAGCTTTCTTT. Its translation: CASSSGPTGTEAFF.

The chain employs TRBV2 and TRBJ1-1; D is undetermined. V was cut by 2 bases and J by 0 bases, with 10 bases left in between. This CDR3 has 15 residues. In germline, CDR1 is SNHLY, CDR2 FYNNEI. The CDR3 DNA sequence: TGTGCCAGCAGTGAAATATTGGGTGTGAACACTGAAGCTTTCTTT. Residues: CASSEILGVNTEAFF. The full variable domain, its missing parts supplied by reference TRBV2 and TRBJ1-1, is EPEVTQTPSHQVTQMGQEVILRCVPISNHLYFYWYRQILGQKVEFLVSFYNNEISEKSEIFDDQFSVERPDGSNFTLKIRSTKLEDSAMYFCASSEILGVNTEAFFGQGTRLTVV.

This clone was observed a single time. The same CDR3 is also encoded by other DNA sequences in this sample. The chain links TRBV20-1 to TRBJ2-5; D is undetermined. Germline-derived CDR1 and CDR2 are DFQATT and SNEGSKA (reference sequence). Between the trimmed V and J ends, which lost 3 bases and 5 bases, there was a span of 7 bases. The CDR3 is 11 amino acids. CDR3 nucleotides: TGCAGTGCTAGGCTAGGGGAGACCCAGTACTTC. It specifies CSARLGETQYF.

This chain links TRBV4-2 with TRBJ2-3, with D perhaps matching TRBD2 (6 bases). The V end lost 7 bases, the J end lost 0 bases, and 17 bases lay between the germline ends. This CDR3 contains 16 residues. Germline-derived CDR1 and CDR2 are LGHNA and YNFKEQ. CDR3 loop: CASTPLAGTSTDTQYF. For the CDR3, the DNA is TGTGCCAGCACCCCCTTGGCGGGGACTAGCACAGATACGCAGTATTTT.

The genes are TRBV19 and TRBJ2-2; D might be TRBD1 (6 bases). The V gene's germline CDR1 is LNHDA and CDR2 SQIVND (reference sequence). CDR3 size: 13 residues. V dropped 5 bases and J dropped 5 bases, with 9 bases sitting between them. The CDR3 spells CASSGTGTGELFF. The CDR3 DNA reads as TGTGCCAGTAGTGGTACAGGGACCGGGGAGCTGTTTTTT.

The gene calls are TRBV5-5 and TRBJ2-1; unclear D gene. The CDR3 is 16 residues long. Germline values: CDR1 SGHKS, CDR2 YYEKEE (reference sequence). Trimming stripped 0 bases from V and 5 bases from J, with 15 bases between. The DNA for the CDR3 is TGTGCCAGCAGCTTGGGAGGCGGATGGGCACACAATGAGCAGTTCTTC. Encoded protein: CASSLGGGWAHNEQFF. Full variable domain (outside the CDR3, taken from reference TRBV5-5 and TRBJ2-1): DAGVTQSPTHLIKTRGQQVTLRCSPISGHKSVSWYQQVLGQGPQFIFQYYEKEERGRGNFPDRFSARQFPNYSSELNVNALLLGDSALYLCASSLGGGWAHNEQFFGPGTRLTVL.

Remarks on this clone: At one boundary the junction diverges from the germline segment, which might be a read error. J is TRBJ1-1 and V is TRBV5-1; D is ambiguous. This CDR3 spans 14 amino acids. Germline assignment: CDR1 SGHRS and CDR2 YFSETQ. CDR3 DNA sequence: TGCACCAGCACCGGGAGGGCGGGAAGGACTGAAGCTTTCTTT. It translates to CTSTGRAGRTEAFF.